The 9 T cell receptor beta chains below were found in one sample sequenced in a study of blood T cell repertoires in COVID-19 (dated by TCRdb to about 2020). The library was made by the immunoSEQ multiplex PCR assay. Drawn from immuneACCESS, this table holds only the in-frame rearrangements with V and J called that TCRdb kept. Clones are partly lost; checked studies trace under half to an unresolved V gene and leave the rest unexplained. Here the sample has about 17,000 clones; roughly 91% occur a single time. The top ten hold about 4.8% of the sample. Sequenced sample: peripheral blood. These receptors were taken from a human donor in a cohort sampled during active COVID-19.

The rearrangement uses TRBV21-1 and TRBJ2-3; the table calls TRBD2, which could not be checked here. TRBV21-1 has pseudogene status. The CDR3 consists of 15 residues. CDR3 nucleotides: TGTGCCAGGCACAAGACGGGAGGTAGCACAGATACGCAGTATTTT. This codes for CARHKTGGSTDTQYF.

The chain couples TRBV28 to TRBJ1-1; D is undetermined. The germline V gene encodes CDR1 MDHEN and CDR2 SYDVKM. Trimming took 1 base from V and 1 from J, leaving 7 bases between them. The CDR3 totals 14 residues. The DNA of the CDR3 is TGTGCCAGCAGTTTATATAGTGGGAACACTGAAGCTTTCTTT. Translation: CASSLYSGNTEAFF.

The chain has TRBV2 and TRBJ1-1; perhaps TRBD1 as D (5 bases). The CDR3 covers 14 residues. The germline gives CDR1 SNHLY, CDR2 FYNNEI. V was shortened by 2 bases and J by 2 bases, with 9 bases between the two germline ends. The CDR3 is CASSETGRNTEAFF. CDR3 nucleotide sequence: TGTGCCAGCAGTGAAACAGGCCGTAACACTGAAGCTTTCTTT.

The V and J genes are TRBV5-4 and TRBJ2-7; D is ambiguous. Trimming took 3 bases from V and 5 from J, leaving 9 bases between them. This CDR3 is built from 12 residues. Germline assignment: CDR1 SGHNT and CDR2 YYREEE (reference sequence). The CDR3, as DNA: TGTGCCAGCAGCTCTCGCGCTGACGAGCAGTACTTC. Amino acids: CASSSRADEQYF.

Only one count was recorded for this clone. The chain links TRBV7-9 to TRBJ1-2, with D maybe TRBD1 (6 bases). Germline V lookup: CDR1 SEHNR, CDR2 FQNEAQ (reference sequence). The CDR3 covers 15 residues. Trimming removed 1 base from V and 2 bases from J, with 11 bases in between. This CDR3 reads CASSLDRDTNYGYTF. For the CDR3, the DNA is TGTGCCAGCAGCTTAGACCGGGACACCAACTATGGCTACACCTTC.

The rearrangement links TRBV19 to TRBJ2-7, with 10 bases fitting TRBD2. V lost 3 bases, J lost 4 bases, and 6 bases stayed unmatched. The germline V gene has CDR1 LNHDA and CDR2 SQIVND (reference sequence). This CDR3 region has 15 residues. CDR3 in amino acids: CASSMGTGLAYEQYF. CDR3 DNA sequence: TGTGCCAGTAGTATGGGAACGGGACTAGCGTACGAGCAGTACTTC.

The chain couples TRBV5-4 to TRBJ2-3, with 8 bases aligning to TRBD1. Germline trimming cut 4 bases from V and 4 bases from J; bases unmatched to any gene: 2. Per germline, CDR1 SGHNT and CDR2 YYREEE (reference sequence). The length of the CDR3 is 13 residues. The DNA of the CDR3 is TGTGCCAGCAGCCGACAGGGGTCAGATACGCAGTATTTT. Amino acid sequence: CASSRQGSDTQYF.

The chain couples TRBV14 to TRBJ2-5; D perhaps matches TRBD2 (5 bases). CDR1 and CDR2 from the germline V gene are SGHDN and FVKESK. The CDR3 runs to 13 residues. The V gene lost 1 base and the J gene lost 5 bases, with 8 bases spanning the gap. The CDR3 coding sequence is TGTGCCAGCAGCCAAGCGGGATACGAGACCCAGTACTTC. Its translation is CASSQAGYETQYF.

The chain is built from TRBV10-1 and TRBJ2-5; 11 bases align to TRBD2. V was pared by 6 bases and J by 3 bases, with 0 bases of the junction left unmatched. CDR1 is WNHNN and CDR2 is SYGVQD in the germline V gene (reference sequence). The CDR3 is made up of 13 amino acids. For the CDR3, the DNA is TGCGCCAGCAGACTAGCGGGAGAAGAGACCCAGTACTTC. Translated, it gives CASRLAGEETQYF.